This TCR beta chain was captured by sequencing in a study of graft-versus-host responses after intestinal transplantation. Across the whole study: Multivisceral, liver-intestinal, or isolated intestinal grafts were transplanted into recipients. Every transplant recipient was induced with anti-thymocyte globulin, then maintained on tacrolimus and steroids for around 3 years. Study results and limitations: The authors found GvH clones in recipient marrow, some appearing first in ileum or blood. Declines in HvG clones occurring early post-transplant were associated with peak circulating GvH clone levels.

In regard to this clone: Its antigen is currently unknown.

There are 15 residues in the CDR3. V was pared by 3 bases and J by 1 base, with 13 bases between. The germline V gene has CDR1 SQVTM and CDR2 ANQGSEA. Method: immunoSEQ multiplex PCR; TCRdb's copy keeps in-frame clones and lacks some. The data show 90,000 to 95,000 clones, 75% to 95% seen once. The sequence came from a human donor who received an intestinal transplant. V usage is TRBV29-1 and J usage is TRBJ1-3; no firm D call. This sample comprised unstimulated CD8+ T cells sorted from spleen or lymph node cells, obtained before intestinal transplant. CDR3 loop: CSVDGLGNSGNTIYF. CDR3 coding DNA: TGCAGCGTTGATGGTCTAGGGAATTCTGGAAACACCATATATTTT.